One T cell receptor (beta chain) is described in this entry. Germline V CDR1 and CDR2: SGHRS, YFSETQ. V was shortened by 4 bases and J by 5 bases, with 17 bases between the two germline ends. The CDR3 runs to 15 residues. Using immunoSEQ multiplex PCR, the repertoire was profiled, and TCRdb retains in-frame clones only, with some absent. The sample gives 730,000 or so clones, 55% to 75% of which show up once; 1.8% is in the top ten. These data are taken from a study of shared clonotypes between healthy human individuals. Across the whole study: CD4 naive cells filled three plates per donor, CD4 memory three, CD8 naive two and CD8 memory one.

The clonotype comes from a woman aged 25-40 years in good health. This chain connects TRBV5-1 to TRBJ2-3, with D maybe TRBD2 (5 bases). Sequenced input: memory CD4+ T cells sorted from blood. The subset was: CD45RA-negative fraction. In DNA form, the CDR3 reads TGCGCCAGCAGCAGGCTAGCTGAGGGCGGAGATACGCAGTATTTT. Residues: CASSRLAEGGDTQYF. Together with reference TRBV5-1 and TRBJ2-3, the CDR3 gives the full variable domain: KAGVTQTPRYLIKTRGQQVTLSCSPISGHRSVSWYQQTPGQGLQFLFEYFSETQRNKGNFPGRFSGRQFSNSRSEMNVSTLELGDSALYLCASSRLAEGGDTQYFGPGTRLTVL.